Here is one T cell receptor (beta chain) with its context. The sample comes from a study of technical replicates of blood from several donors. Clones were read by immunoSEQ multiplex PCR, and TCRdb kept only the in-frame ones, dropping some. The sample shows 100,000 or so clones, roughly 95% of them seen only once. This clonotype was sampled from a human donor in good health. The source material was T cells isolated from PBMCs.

CDR3 sequence: CSVAGSLDRPGTDEQYF. CDR3 DNA sequence: TGCAGCGTTGCCGGATCCTTAGACAGGCCCGGGACGGACGAGCAGTACTTC. V is TRBV29-1 and J is TRBJ2-7; D possibly corresponds to TRBD1 (6 bases). Germline CDR1 and CDR2: SQVTM and ANQGSEA. The CDR3 consists of 17 residues. Trimming pared 4 bases from V and 5 bases from J, leaving 27 bases between.